Listed below are T cell receptor beta chains from one sample, sequenced in a study of T cell changes during pregnancy in multiple sclerosis. Generated by immunoSEQ multiplex PCR, the TCRdb table keeps only in-frame clones and is missing some. The data show tens of thousands of clones, around 90% seen once. The source material was peripheral blood, sampled after pregnancy. Source of these receptors: a female donor in good health, enrolled as a control in a pregnancy study. Each CDR3 is given without its conserved first and last residue.

TRBV25-1,ASSGSGYSYNEQF
TRBV7-2,ASSSAGGFGYEQY
TRBV5-6,ASSLGTGPYEQY
TRBV7-3,ASSQTGGDEQY
TRBV5-1,ASSRTQGAETQY
TRBV9,ASSVGAGAGNNEQF
TRBV6-6,ASTQRRDYNEQF
TRBV7-9,ATEGLEAF
TRBV2,ASLKGDRSYNSPLH
TRBV19,ASSNPGGDIYNEQF
TRBV25-1,ASTSLRGGQQY
TRBV4-3,ASSQGTSGGLPSYNEQF
TRBV6-5,ASRDRQGASEKLF
TRBV6-1,ASDTSPYEQY
TRBV11-2,ASSLISWPSGRYNEQF
TRBV7-8,ASSGGVWDTQY
TRBV5-1,ASSVAPPKTAWNTEAF
TRBV13,ASRQGANSPLH
TRBV6-5,ASSQGLQETQY
TRBV7-3,ASSPLAGGPGETQY
TRBV6-4,ASSEVSSFYNEQF
TRBV11-2,ASSLEAGNYEQY
TRBV9,ASSLEGNTYGYT
TRBV4-1,ASSPSPPTGNTEAF
TRBV7-8,ASGGEPGLPYEQY
TRBV25-1,ASSARLAGGPNEQF
TRBV9,ASSVHPPGVHTEAF
TRBV19,ASSIPTSGGADEQF